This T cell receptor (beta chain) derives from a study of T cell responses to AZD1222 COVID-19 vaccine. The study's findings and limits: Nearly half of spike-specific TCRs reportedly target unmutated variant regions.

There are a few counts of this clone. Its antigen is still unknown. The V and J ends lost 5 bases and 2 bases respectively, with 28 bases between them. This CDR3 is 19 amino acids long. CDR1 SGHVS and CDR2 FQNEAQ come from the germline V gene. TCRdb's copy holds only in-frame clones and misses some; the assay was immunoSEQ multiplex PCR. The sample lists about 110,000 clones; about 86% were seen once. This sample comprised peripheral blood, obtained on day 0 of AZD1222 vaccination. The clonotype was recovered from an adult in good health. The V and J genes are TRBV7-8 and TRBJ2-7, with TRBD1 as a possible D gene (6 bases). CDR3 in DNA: TGTGCCAGCAGCAGGAACAGGTTCTCCAGGGGTATCCCAACCTACGAGCAGTACTTC. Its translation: CASSRNRFSRGIPTYEQYF. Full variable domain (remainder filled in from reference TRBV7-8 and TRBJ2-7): GAGVSQSPRYKVAKRGQDVALRCDPISGHVSLFWYQQALGQGPEFLTYFQNEAQLDKSGLPSDRFFAERPEGSVSTLKIQRTQQEDSAVYLCASSRNRFSRGIPTYEQYFGPGTRLTVT.